This TCR beta chain derives from a study of blood T cell repertoires in COVID-19. Study-wide context: The study drew acute and convalescent COVID-19 samples from the United States, Italy and Spain. The analysed material was cDNA or gDNA that came from T cells, B-cell-depleted T cells, or PBMCs.

In the authors' workflow: By means of reference gene primer amplification, nucleated cell counts were estimated. Method: immunoSEQ multiplex PCR; TCRdb's copy keeps in-frame clones and lacks some. That table gives V, J and clone size, and the DNA gave D and trimming. The data contain roughly 410,000 clones, around 92% of them singletons. Per the germline V gene, CDR1 is SGHDT and CDR2 is YYEEEE. The ends lost 0 bases at V and 0 bases at J; junction bases unmatched: 4. This CDR3 is 18 amino acids long. The chain is built from TRBV5-6 and TRBJ2-6; the match to TRBD1 covers 9 bases. This sequence originates from a man aged 35-49 years with acute or convalescent COVID-19. Sequencing input: peripheral blood. CDR3 protein: CASSLGQGDFSGANVLTF. As DNA, the CDR3 is TGTGCCAGCAGCTTGGGACAGGGGGACTTCTCTGGGGCCAACGTCCTGACTTTC.